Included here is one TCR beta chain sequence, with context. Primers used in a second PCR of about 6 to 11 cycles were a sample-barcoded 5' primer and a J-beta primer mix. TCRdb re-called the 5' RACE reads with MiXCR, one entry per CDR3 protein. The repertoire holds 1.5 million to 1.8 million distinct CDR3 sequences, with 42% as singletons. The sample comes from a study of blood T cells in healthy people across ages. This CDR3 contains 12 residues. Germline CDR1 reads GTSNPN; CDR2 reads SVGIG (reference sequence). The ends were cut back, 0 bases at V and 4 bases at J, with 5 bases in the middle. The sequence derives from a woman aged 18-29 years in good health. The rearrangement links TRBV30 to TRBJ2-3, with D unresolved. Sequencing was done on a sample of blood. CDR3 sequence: CAWSVMADTQYF. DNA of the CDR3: TGTGCCTGGAGTGTTATGGCAGATACGCAGTATTTT. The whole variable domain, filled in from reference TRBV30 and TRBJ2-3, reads SQTIHQWPATLVQPVGSPLSLECTVEGTSNPNLYWYRQAAGRGLQLLFYSVGIGQISSEVPQNLSASRPQDRQFILSSKKLLLSDSGFYLCAWSVMADTQYFGPGTRLTVL.